The clone carrying this T cell receptor (beta chain) was seen more than once but under ten times. Its antigen is still unknown. V was cut by 2 bases and J by 1 base, with 11 bases left in between. This CDR3 comprises 15 residues. Germline CDR1 LNHNV, CDR2 YYDKDF (reference sequence). These data belong to a study of blood T cells in healthy people across ages. Study results and limitations: Fewer expanded clones and more diversity marked long-lived versus aged donors. In these data, TCR beta diversity tracked strongly with naive T cell percentage.

There were at least 5.5 micrograms of total RNA extracted from every sample. The authors ran a second PCR of roughly 7 to 11 cycles using a sample-barcoded 5' primer and a J-beta primer mix. TCRdb ran MiXCR on the 5' RACE reads and lists one entry per CDR3 protein. This sample has 650,000 to 900,000 distinct CDR3 sequences, with 62% found just once. The chain combines TRBV15 with TRBJ2-5; weak D call: TRBD1 (5 bases). Sequencing used blood. The TCR comes from a man in his thirties or forties in good health. CDR3 amino acids: CATSRPGDSQETQYF. The DNA of the CDR3 is TGTGCCACCAGCAGACCCGGTGACAGCCAAGAGACCCAGTACTTC.